This T cell receptor (beta chain) emerged from a study of shared clonotypes between healthy human individuals. Study findings and constraints: It was observed that approximately 5% of naive CD4 clonotypes were shared across a few donors. Clonotypes shared by all four donors outscored non-shared clonotypes in generation probability.

Profiled with immunoSEQ multiplex PCR; TCRdb holds only in-frame clones, not every one. The sample lists millions of clones; 85% to 95% were seen once. V lost 7 bases, J lost 7 bases, and 14 bases lay in between. This CDR3 contains 14 residues. Germline V lookup: CDR1 MNHEY, CDR2 SVGAGI. A remark on this clone: Its antigen is unidentified.

Sequenced input: naive CD4+ T cells sorted from blood. Subset reported: CD45RA+ positively selected. The TCR comes from a man aged 18 to 35 in good health. The chain joins TRBV6-5 to TRBJ1-6; D is uncertain. The CDR3 loop is CASMGPNLNSPLHF. CDR3 coding DNA: TGTGCCAGCATGGGCCCGAACTTAAATTCACCCCTCCACTTT.